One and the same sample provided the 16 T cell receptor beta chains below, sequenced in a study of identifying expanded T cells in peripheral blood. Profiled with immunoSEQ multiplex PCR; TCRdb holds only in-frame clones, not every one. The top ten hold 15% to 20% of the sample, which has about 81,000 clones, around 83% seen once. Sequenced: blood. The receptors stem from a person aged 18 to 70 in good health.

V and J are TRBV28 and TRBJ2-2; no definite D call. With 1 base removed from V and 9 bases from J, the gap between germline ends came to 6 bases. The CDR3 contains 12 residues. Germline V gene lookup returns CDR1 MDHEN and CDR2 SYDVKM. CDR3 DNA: TGTGCCAGCAGTTTATTACGCCGGGAGCTGTTTTTT. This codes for CASSLLRRELFF.

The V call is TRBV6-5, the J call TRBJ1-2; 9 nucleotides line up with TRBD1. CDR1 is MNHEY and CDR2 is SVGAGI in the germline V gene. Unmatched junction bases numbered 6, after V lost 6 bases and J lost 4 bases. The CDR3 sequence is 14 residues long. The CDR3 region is CASRRQGEGYGYTF. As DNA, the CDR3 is TGTGCCAGCAGGCGACAGGGGGAGGGCTATGGCTACACCTTC.

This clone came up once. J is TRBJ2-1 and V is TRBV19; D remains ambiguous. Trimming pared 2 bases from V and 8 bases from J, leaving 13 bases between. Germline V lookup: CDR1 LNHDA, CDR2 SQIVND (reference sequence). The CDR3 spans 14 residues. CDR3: CASSINQLGDEQFF. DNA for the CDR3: TGTGCCAGTAGTATAAATCAGCTCGGCGATGAGCAGTTCTTC.

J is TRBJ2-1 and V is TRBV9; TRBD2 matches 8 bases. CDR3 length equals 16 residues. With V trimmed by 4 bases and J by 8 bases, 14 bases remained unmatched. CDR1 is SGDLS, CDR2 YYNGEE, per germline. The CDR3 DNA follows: TGTGCCAGCAGCCCCTCGGGGACTAGTCGCGTCCATGAGCAGTTCTTC. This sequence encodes CASSPSGTSRVHEQFF.

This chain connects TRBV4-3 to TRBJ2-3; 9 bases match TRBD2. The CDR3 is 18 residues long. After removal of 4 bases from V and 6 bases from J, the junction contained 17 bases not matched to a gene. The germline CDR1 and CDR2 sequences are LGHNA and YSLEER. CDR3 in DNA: TGCGCCAGCAGCCTGGTTGTGGATAGCGGGAGCTTTCGGGATACGCAGTATTTT. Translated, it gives CASSLVVDSGSFRDTQYF.

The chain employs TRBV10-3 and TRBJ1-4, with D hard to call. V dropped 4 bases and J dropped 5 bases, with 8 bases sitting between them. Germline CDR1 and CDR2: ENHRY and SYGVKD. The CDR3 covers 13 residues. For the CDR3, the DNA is TGTGCCATCAGTGGGTCTGTGAATGAAAAACTGTTTTTT. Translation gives CAISGSVNEKLFF.

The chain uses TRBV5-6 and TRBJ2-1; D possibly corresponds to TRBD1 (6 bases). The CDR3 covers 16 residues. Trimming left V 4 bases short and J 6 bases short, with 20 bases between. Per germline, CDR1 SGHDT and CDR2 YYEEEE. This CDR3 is CASSQGWAIGSNEQFF. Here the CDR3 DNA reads TGTGCCAGCAGCCAGGGGTGGGCAATTGGGTCCAATGAGCAGTTCTTC.

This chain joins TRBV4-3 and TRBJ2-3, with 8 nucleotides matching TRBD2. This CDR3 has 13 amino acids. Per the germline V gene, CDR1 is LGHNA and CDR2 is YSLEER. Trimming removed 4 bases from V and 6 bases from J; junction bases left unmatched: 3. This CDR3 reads CASSPGGFDTQYF. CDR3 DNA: TGCGCCAGCAGCCCGGGGGGGTTCGATACGCAGTATTTT.

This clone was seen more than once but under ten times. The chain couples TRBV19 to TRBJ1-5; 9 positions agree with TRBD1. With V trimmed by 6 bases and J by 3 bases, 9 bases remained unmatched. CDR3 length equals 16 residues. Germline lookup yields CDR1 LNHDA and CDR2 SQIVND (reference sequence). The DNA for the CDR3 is TGTGCCAGTAGACCTCAACAGGGGGCTATCAATCAGCCCCAGCATTTT. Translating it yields CASRPQQGAINQPQHF.

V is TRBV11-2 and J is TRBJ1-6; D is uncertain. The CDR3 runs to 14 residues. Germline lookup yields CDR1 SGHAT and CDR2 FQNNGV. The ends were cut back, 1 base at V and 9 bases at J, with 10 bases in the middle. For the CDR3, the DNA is TGTGCCAGCAGCTTAGGGCGGCGGGTTTCACCCCTCCACTTT. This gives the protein CASSLGRRVSPLHF.

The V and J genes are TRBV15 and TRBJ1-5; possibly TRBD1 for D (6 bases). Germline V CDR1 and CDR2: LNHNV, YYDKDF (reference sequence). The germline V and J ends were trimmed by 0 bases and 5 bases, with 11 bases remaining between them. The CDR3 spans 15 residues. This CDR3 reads CATSREKGGYQPQHF. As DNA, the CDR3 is TGTGCCACCAGCAGAGAAAAGGGGGGTTATCAGCCCCAGCATTTT.

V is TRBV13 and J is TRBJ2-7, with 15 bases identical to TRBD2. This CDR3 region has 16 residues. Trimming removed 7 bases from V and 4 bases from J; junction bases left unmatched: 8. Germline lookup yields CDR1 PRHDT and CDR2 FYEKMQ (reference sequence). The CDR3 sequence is CASTWTSGRAVYEQYF. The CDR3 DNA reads TGTGCCAGCACCTGGACTAGCGGGAGGGCGGTATACGAGCAGTACTTC.

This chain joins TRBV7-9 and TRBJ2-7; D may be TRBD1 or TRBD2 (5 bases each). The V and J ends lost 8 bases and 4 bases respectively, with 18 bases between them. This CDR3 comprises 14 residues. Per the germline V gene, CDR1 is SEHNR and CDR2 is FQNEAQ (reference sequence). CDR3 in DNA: TGTGCCAGCGGCACGGGGACCGGGACGTACGAGCAGTACTTC. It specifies CASGTGTGTYEQYF. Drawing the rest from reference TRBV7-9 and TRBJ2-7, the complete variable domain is DTGVSQNPRHKITKRGQNVTFRCDPISEHNRLYWYRQTLGQGPEFLTYFQNEAQLEKSRLLSDRFSAERPKGSFSTLEIQRTEQGDSAMYLCASGTGTGTYEQYFGPGTRLTVT.

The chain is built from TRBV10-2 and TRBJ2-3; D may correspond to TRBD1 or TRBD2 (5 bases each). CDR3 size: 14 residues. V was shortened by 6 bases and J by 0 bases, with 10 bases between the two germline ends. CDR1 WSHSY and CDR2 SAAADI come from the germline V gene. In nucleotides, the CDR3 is TGCGCCAGCAGCCCGGGGCGTAGCACAGATACGCAGTATTTT. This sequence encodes CASSPGRSTDTQYF.

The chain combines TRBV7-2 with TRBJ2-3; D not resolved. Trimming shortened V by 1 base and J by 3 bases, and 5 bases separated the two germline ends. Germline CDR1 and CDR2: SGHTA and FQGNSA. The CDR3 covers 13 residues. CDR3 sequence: CASSLGVTDTQYF. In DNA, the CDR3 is TGTGCCAGCAGCTTAGGAGTGACAGATACGCAGTATTTT.

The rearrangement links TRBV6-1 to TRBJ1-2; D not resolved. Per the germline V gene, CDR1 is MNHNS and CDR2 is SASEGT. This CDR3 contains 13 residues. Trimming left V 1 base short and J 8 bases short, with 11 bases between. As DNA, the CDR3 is TGTGCCAGCAGTGAAGTTTTCGTGGGGGGCTACACCTTC. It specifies CASSEVFVGGYTF.